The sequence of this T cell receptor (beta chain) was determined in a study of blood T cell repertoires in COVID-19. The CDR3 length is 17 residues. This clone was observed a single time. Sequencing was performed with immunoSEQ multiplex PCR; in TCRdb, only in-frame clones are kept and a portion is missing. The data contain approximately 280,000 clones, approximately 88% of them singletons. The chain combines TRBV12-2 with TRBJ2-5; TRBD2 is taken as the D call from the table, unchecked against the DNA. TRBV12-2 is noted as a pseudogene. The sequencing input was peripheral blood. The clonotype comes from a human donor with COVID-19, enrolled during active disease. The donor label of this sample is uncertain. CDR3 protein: CASRLSRLAGDQETQYF. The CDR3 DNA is TGTGCAAGTCGCTTATCCCGACTAGCGGGAGACCAAGAGACCCAGTACTTC.